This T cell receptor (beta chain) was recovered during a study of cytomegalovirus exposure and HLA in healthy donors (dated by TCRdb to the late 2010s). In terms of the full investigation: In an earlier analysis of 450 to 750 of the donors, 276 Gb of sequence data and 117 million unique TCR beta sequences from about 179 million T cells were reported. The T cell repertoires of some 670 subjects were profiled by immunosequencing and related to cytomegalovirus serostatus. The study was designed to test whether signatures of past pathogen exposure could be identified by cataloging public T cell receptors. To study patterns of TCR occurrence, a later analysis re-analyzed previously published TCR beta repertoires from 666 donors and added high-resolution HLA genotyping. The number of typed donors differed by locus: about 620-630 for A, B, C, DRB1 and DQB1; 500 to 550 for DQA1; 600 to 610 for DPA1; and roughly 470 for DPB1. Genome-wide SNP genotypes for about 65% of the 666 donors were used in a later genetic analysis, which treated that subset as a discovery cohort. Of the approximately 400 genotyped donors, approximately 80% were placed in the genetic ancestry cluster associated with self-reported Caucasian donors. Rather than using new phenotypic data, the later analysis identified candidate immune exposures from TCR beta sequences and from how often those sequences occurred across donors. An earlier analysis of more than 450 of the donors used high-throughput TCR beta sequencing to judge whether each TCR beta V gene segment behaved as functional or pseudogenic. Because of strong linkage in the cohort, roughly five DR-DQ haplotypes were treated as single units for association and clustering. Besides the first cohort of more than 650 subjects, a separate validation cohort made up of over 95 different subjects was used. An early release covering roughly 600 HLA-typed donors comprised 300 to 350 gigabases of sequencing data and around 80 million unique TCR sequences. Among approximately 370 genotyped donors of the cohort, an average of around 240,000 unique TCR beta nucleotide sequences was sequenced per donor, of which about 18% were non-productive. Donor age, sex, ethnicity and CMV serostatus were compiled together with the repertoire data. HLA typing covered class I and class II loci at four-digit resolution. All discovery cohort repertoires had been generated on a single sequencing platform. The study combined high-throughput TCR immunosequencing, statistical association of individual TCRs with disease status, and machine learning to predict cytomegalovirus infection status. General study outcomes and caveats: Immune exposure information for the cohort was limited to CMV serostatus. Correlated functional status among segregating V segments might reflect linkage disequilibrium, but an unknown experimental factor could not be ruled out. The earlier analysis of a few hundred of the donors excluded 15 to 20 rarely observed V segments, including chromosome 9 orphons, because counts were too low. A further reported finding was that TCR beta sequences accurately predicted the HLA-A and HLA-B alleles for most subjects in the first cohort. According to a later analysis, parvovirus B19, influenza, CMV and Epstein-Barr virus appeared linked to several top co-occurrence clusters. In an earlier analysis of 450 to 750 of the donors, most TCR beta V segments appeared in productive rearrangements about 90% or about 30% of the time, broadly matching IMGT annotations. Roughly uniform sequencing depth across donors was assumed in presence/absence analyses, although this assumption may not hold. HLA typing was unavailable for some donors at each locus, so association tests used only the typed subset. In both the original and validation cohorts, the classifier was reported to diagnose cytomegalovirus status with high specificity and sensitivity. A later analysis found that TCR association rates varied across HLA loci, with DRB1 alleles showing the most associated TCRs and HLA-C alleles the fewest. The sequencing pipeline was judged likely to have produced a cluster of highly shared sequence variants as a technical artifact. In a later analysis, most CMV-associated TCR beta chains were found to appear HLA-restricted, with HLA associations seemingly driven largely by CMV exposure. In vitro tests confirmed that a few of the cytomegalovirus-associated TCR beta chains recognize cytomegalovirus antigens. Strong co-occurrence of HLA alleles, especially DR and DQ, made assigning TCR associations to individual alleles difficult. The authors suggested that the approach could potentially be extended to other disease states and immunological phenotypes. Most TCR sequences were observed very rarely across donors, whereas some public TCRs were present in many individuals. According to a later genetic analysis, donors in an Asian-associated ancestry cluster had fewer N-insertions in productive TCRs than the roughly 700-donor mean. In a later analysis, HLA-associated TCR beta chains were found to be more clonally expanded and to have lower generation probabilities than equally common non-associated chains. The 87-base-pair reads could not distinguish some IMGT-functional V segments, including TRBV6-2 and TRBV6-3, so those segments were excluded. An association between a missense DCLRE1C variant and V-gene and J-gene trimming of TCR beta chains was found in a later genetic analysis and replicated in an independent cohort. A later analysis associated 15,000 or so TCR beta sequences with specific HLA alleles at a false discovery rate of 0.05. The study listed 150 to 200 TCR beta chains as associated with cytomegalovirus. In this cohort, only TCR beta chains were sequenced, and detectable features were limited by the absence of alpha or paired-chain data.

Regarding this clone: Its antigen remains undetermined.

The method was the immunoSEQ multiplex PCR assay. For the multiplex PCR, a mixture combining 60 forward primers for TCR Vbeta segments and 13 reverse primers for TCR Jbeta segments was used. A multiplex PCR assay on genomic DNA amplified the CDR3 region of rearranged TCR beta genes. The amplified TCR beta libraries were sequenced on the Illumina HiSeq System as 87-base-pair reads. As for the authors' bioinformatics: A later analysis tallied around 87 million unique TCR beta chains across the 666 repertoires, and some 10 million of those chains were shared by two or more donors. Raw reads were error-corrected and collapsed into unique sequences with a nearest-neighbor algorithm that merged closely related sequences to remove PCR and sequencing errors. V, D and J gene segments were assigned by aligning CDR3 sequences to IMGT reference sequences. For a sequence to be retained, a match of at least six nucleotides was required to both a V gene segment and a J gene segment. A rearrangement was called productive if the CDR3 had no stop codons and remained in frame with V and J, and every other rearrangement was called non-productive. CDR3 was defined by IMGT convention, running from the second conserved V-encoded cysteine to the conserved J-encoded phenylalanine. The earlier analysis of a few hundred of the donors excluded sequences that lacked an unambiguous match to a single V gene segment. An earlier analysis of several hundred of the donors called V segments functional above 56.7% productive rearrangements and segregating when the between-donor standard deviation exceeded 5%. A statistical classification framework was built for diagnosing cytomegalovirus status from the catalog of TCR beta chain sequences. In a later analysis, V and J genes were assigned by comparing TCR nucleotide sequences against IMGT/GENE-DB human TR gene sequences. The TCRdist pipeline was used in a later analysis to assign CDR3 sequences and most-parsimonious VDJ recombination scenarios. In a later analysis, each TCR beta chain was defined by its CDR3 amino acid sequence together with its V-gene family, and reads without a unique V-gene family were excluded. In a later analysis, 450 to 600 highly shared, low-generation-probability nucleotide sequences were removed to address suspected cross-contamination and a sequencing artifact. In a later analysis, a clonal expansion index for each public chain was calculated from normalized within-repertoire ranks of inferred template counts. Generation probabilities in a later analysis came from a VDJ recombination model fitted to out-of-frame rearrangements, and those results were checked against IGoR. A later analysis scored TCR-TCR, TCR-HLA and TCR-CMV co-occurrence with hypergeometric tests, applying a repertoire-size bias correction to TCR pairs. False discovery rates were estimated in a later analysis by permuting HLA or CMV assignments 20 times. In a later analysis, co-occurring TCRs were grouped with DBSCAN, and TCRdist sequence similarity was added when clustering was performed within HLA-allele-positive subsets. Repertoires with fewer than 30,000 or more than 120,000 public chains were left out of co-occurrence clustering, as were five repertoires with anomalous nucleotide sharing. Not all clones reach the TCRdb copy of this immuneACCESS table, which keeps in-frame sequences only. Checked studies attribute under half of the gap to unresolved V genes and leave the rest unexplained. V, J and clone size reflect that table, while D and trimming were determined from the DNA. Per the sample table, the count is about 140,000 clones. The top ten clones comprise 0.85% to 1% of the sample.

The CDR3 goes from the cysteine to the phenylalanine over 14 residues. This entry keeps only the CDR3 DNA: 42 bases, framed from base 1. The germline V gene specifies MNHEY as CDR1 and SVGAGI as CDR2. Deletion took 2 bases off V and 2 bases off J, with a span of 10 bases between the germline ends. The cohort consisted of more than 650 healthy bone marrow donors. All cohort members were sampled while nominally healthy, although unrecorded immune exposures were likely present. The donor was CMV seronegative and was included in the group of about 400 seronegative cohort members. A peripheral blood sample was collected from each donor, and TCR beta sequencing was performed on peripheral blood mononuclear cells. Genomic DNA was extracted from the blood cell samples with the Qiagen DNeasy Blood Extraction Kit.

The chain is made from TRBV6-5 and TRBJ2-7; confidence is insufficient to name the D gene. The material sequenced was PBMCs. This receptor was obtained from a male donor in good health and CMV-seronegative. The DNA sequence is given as TGTGCCAGCAGTTACCAGCGAGGCGCCTACGAGCAGTACTTC. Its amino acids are CASSYQRGAYEQYF.